These 2 T cell receptor beta chains share one sample of origin, sequenced in a study of vaccination effects on CD4 cells after COVID-19. What these receptors recognize is not known. After expansion with viral peptide pools in the ViraFEST assay, antigen-specific CD4+ T cells were sequenced. Subsequent to a culture period of 10 days, CD4+ T cells were isolated. All study participants received two doses of BNT162b2 or mRNA-1273 vaccine. The assay was immunoSEQ multiplex PCR, and TCRdb's table has in-frame clones only and misses some. The sample has tens of thousands of clones, roughly three quarters seen once. Sequencing was performed on CD4+ T cells from PBMCs cultured with HCoV-OC43 spike peptides, taken after COVID-19 vaccination. Subset denoted: HCoV-OC43 spike overlapping peptide pool stimulation. The receptors here all came from a human donor who received a COVID-19 vaccine.

The rearrangement links TRBV11-2 to TRBJ2-5, with 8 bases that match TRBD2. CDR1 and CDR2 from the germline V gene are SGHAT and FQNNGV. With V trimmed by 5 bases and J by 5 bases, 13 bases remained unmatched. The CDR3 loop spans 16 amino acids. CDR3 sequence: CASSPSLRGGPETQYF. CDR3 DNA sequence: TGTGCCAGCAGCCCGAGTCTACGGGGGGGCCCCGAGACCCAGTACTTC.

This clone was picked up a small number of times. The chain links TRBV2 to TRBJ1-4; a weak D match, TRBD1 (5 bases). Per the germline V gene, CDR1 is SNHLY and CDR2 is FYNNEI. The CDR3 covers 14 residues. V was trimmed by 4 bases and J by 4 bases, leaving 10 bases between them. The CDR3 loop reads CASSAGRYNEKLFF. The CDR3, as DNA: TGTGCCAGCAGTGCGGGACGGTATAATGAAAAACTGTTTTTT.